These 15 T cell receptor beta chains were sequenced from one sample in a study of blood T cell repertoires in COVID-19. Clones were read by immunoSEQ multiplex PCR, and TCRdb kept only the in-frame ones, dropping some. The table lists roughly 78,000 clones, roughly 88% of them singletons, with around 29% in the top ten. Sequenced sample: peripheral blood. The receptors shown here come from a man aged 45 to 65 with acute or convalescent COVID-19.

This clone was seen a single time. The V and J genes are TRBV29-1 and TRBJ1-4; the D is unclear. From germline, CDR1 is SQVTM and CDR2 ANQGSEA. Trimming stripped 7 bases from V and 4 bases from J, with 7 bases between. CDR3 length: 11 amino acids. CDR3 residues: CSAGLNEKLFF. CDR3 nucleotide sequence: TGCAGCGCCGGCCTTAATGAAAAACTGTTTTTT.

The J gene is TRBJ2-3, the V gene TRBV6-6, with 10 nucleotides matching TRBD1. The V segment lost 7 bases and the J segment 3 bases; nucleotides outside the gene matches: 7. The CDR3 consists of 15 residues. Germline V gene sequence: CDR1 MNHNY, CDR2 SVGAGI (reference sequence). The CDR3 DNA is TGTGCCAGCAACGACAGGGGGCGTTCGACAGATACGCAGTATTTT. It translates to CASNDRGRSTDTQYF.

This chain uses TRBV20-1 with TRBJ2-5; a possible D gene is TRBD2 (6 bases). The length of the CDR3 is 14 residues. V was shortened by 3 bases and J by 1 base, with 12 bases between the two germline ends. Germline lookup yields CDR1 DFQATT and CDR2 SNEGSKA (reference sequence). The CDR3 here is CSASDPGGQETQYF. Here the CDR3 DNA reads TGCAGTGCTAGTGACCCCGGGGGCCAAGAGACCCAGTACTTC.

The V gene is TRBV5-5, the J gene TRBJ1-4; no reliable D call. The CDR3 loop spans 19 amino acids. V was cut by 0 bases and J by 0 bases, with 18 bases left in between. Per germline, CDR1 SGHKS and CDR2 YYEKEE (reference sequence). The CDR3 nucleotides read TGTGCCAGCAGCTTGGTGGCAAGCCCTGGAGGTGCAACTAATGAAAAACTGTTTTTT. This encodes CASSLVASPGGATNEKLFF.

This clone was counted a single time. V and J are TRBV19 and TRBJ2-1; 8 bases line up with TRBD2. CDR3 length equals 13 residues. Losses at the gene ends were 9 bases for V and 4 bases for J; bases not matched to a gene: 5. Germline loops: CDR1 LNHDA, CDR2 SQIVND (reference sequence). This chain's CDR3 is CASSGGAYNEQFF. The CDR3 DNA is TGTGCCAGCTCCGGGGGGGCTTACAATGAGCAGTTCTTC.

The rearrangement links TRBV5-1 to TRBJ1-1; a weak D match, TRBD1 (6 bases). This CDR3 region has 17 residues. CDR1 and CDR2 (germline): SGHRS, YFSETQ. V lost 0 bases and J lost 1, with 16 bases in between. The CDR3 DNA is TGCGCCAGCAGCTTGGAGGAGCGGGGGGCCGCGAACACTGAAGCTTTCTTT. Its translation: CASSLEERGAANTEAFF.

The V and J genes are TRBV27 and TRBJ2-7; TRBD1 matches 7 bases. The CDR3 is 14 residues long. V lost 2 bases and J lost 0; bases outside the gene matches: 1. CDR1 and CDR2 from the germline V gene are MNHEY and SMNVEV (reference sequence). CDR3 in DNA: TGTGCCAGCAGTTTAAGGGGGCCCTCCTACGAGCAGTACTTC. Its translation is CASSLRGPSYEQYF.

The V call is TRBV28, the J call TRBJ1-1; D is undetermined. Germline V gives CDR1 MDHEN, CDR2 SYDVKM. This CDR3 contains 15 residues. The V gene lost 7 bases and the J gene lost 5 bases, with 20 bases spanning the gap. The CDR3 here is CASIPPAGRTTEAFF. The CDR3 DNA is TGTGCCAGCATCCCCCCGGCAGGCCGCACGACTGAAGCTTTCTTT.

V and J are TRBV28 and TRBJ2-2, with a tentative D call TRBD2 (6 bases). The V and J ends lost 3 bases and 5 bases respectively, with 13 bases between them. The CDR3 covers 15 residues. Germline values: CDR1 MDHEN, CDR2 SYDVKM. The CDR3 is CASSFQGGETGELFF. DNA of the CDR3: TGTGCCAGCAGTTTTCAAGGAGGGGAAACCGGGGAGCTGTTTTTT.

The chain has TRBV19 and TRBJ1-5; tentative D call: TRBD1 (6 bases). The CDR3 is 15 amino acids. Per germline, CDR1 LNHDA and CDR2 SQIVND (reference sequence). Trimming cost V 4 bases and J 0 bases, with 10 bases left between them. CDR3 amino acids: CASSTGAISNQPQHF. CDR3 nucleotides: TGTGCCAGTAGTACAGGGGCGATTAGCAATCAGCCCCAGCATTTT.

The CDR3 spells CATSGDKTYEQYF. The CDR3 DNA reads as TGTGCCACCAGTGGGGACAAGACCTACGAGCAGTACTTC. The chain combines TRBV24-1 with TRBJ2-7, with D possibly TRBD1 on 6 matching bases. CDR1 and CDR2 from the germline V gene are KGHDR and SFDVKD. This CDR3 region has 13 residues. Trimming cost V 5 bases and J 2 bases, with 9 bases left between them.

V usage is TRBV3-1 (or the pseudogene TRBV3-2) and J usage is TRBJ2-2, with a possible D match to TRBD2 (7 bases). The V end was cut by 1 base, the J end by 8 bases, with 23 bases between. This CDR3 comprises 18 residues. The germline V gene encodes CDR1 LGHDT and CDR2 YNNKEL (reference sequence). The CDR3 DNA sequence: TGTGCCAGCAGCCAAGGTCGCGGGGGCCCCTCGAGGCCTGGGGAGCTGTTTTTT. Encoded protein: CASSQGRGGPSRPGELFF.

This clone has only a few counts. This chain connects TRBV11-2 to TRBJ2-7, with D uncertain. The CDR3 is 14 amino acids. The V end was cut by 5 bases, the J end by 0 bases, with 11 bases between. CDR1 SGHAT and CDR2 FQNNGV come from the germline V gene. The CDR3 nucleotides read TGTGCCAGCAGCCCGCGTATCATCTCCTACGAGCAGTACTTC. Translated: CASSPRIISYEQYF.

CDR3: CASSYSGLAGDNEQFF. CDR3 in DNA: TGTGCCAGCAGTTACTCGGGACTAGCGGGGGACAATGAGCAGTTCTTC. The chain carries TRBV6-6 and TRBJ2-1, with 14 bases fitting TRBD2. V lost 0 bases to trimming and J lost 5 bases; unmatched junction nucleotides: 0. CDR1 is MNHNY and CDR2 is SVGAGI in the germline V gene (reference sequence). This CDR3 spans 16 amino acids.

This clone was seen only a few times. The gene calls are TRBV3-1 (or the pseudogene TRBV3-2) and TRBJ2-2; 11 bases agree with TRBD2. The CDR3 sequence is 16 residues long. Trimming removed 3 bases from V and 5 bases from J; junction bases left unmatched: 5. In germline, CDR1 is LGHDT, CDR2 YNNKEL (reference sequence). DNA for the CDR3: TGTGCCAGCAGCCACTCCGGGACTAGCGGAACCGGGGAGCTGTTTTTT. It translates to CASSHSGTSGTGELFF.